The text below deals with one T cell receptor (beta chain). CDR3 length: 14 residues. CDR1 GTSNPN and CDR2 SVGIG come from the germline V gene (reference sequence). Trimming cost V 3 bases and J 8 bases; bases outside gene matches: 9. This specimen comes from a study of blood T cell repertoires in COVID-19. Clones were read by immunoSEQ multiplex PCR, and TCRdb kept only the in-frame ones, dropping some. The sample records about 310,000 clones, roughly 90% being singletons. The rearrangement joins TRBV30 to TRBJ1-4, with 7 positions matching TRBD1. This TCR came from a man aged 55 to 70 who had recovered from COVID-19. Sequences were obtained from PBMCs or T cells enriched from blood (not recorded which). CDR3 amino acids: CAWRTQGGIEKLFF. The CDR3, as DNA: TGTGCCTGGAGGACTCAGGGGGGCATCGAAAAACTGTTTTTT. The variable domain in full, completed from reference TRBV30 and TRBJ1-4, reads SQTIHQWPATLVQPVGSPLSLECTVEGTSNPNLYWYRQAAGRGLQLLFYSVGIGQISSEVPQNLSASRPQDRQFILSSKKLLLSDSGFYLCAWRTQGGIEKLFFGSGTQLSVL.